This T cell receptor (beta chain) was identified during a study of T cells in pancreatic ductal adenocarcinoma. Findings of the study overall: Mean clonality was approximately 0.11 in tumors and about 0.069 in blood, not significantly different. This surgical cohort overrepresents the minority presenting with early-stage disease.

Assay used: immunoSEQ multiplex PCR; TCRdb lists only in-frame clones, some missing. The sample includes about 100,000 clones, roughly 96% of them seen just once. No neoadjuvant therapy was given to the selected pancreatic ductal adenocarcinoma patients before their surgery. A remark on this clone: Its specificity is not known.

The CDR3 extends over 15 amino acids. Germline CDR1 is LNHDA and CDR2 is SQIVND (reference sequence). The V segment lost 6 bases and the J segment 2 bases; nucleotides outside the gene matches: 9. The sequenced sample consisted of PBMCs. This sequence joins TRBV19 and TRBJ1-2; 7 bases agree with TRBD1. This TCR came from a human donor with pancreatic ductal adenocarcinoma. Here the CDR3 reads CASRRTGGFNYGYTF. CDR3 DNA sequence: TGTGCCAGTAGGAGGACAGGCGGCTTCAACTATGGCTACACCTTC. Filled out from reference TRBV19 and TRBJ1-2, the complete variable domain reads DGGITQSPKYLFRKEGQNVTLSCEQNLNHDAMYWYRQDPGQGLRLIYYSQIVNDFQKGDIAEGYSVSREKKESFPLTVTSAQKNPTAFYLCASRRTGGFNYGYTFGSGTRLTVV.